This record covers a single TCR beta chain. Its antigen is still unknown. The data are from a study of shared clonotypes between healthy human individuals. Researchers divided each subset's genomic DNA evenly across several immunoSEQ plates. Original analysis: ImmunoSEQ output held junction-only sequences without quality scores, so filtering differed. Using immunoSEQ multiplex PCR, the repertoire was profiled, and TCRdb retains in-frame clones only, with some absent. Clone size and V and J calls were adopted from that table, with D and trimming inferred from the DNA. The table has more than 1 million clones, around 78% seen once. Study results and limitations: Researchers found naive subsets generally carried larger estimated richness than memory subsets.

CDR1 LGHNA and CDR2 YNFKEQ come from the germline V gene. V was cut by 3 bases and J by 5 bases, with 7 bases left in between. The CDR3 extends over 13 amino acids. The chain is built from TRBV4-2 and TRBJ1-4; D not resolved. Sequencing was performed on memory CD4+ T cells from PBMCs. Subset noted: CD45RA-negative fraction. The source of this sequence is a man between 18 and 35 years old in good health. Some clones in this sample may be carry-over from other donors' samples. The CDR3 nucleotides read TGTGCCAGCAGCCACCGAGCCAATGAAAAACTGTTTTTT. Translation gives CASSHRANEKLFF.